This is a list of T cell receptor beta chains from one sample in a study of regulatory T cells in long-lasting Graves disease. TCRdb reprocessed the multiplex PCR reads with MiXCR, giving one entry per CDR3 protein. The sample lists about 460,000 distinct CDR3 sequences; around 15% were seen once. These data also formed part of another study, on T cells in Graves' hyperthyroidism and ophthalmopathy.

The starting material was peripheral blood mononuclear cells (PBMCs), obtained at new diagnosis, from a patient treated with antithyroid drugs. Source of these receptors: a woman between 50 and 59 years old with Graves disease. CDR3s include the opening cysteine and the closing phenylalanine or tryptophan. The D gene is left open where the match is weak. Rows may omit the clone size; those that give it use once, few, many or a size class.

D: .
size: .
J: TRBJ2-1
V: TRBV5-1
length: 15
DNA: TGCGCCAGCAGCTCATTGGGGACCCCTGGAGATGAGCAGTTCTTC
CDR3: CASSSLGTPGDEQFF

D: TRBD2
size: many
J: TRBJ2-3
V: TRBV2
length: 16
DNA: TGTGCCACCTTTCGTCGGCGGGAGGGCCGCACAGATACGCAGTATTTT
CDR3: CATFRRREGRTDTQYF

D: .
size: .
J: TRBJ1-4
V: TRBV6-1
length: 14
DNA: TGTGCCAGCAGTACCGCGGCAACTAATGAAAAACTGTTTTTT
CDR3: CASSTAATNEKLFF

D: TRBD2
size: many
J: TRBJ2-6
V: TRBV6-1
length: 16
DNA: TGTGCCAGCACCCGTAGCGGGAGGGCTGGGGCCAACGTCCTGACTTTC
CDR3: CASTRSGRAGANVLTF

D: TRBD2
size: few
J: TRBJ2-2
V: TRBV5-1
length: 16
DNA: TGCGCCAGCAGCGAACCGGGACTAGGGACGCCCGGGGAGCTGTTTTTT
CDR3: CASSEPGLGTPGELFF

D: TRBD2
size: .
J: TRBJ2-7
V: TRBV2
length: 15
DNA: TGTGCCAGCAGTCGACCGACTAGCGGGAGCTACGAGCAGTACTTC
CDR3: CASSRPTSGSYEQYF

D: .
size: .
J: TRBJ2-1
V: TRBV5-1
length: 17
DNA: TGCGCCAGCAGCTTGGGTGATGATCCGGTGGGCATCGATGAGCAGTTCTTC
CDR3: CASSLGDDPVGIDEQFF

D: .
size: many
J: TRBJ2-1
V: TRBV12-3/TRBV12-4
length: 18
DNA: TGTGCCAGCAGACCCGAGAGGGGGAAAGCAAACTCCTACAATGAGCAGTTCTTC
CDR3: CASRPERGKANSYNEQFF

D: TRBD1
size: .
J: TRBJ2-3
V: TRBV28
length: 11
DNA: TGTGCCAGCAGCATGACAGGGAACCAGTATTTT
CDR3: CASSMTGNQYF

D: .
size: many
J: TRBJ2-2
V: TRBV12-3/TRBV12-4
length: 13
DNA: TGTGCCGGAGTGGACACCAACACCGGGGAGCTGTTTTTT
CDR3: CAGVDTNTGELFF

D: .
size: many
J: TRBJ2-6
V: TRBV12-3/TRBV12-4
length: 17
DNA: TGTGCCAGCAGTTTACAGGGAGTAGACTCTGGGGCCAACGTCCTGACTTTC
CDR3: CASSLQGVDSGANVLTF

D: .
size: many
J: TRBJ2-7
V: TRBV20-1
length: 19
DNA: TGCAGTGCTCAACAGGGGGGGGGGCGCATTCAGGAGGCCGCCTACGAGCAGTACTTC
CDR3: CSAQQGGGRIQEAAYEQYF

D: .
size: few
J: TRBJ1-1
V: TRBV6-1
length: 14
DNA: TGTGCCAGCAGTCTCTCCAACTTCAACACTGAAGCTTTCTTT
CDR3: CASSLSNFNTEAFF

D: TRBD2
size: many
J: TRBJ2-7
V: TRBV28
length: 15
DNA: TGTGCCAGCAGCCCCATAGCGGGAGGATTCCACGAGCAGTACTTC
CDR3: CASSPIAGGFHEQYF

D: TRBD2
size: .
J: TRBJ2-3
V: TRBV20-1
length: 19
DNA: TGCAGTGCTAGAGATCGGGCAGGTGGCGGGAGAATTGGCAGAGATACGCAGTATTTT
CDR3: CSARDRAGGGRIGRDTQYF

D: .
size: .
J: TRBJ1-5
V: TRBV5-1
length: 15
DNA: TGTGCCAGCAGCTTGGCCGGACAGAGCAATCAGCCCCAGCATTTT
CDR3: CASSLAGQSNQPQHF

D: TRBD2
size: .
J: TRBJ2-1
V: TRBV20-1
length: 15
DNA: TGCAGTGCGGACCCCGGACTAGCGGGAGTGAATGAGCAGTTCTTC
CDR3: CSADPGLAGVNEQFF

D: .
size: many
J: TRBJ2-5
V: TRBV18
length: 13
DNA: TGTGCCAGCTCACCAAACCTCGGGGAGACCCAGTACTTC
CDR3: CASSPNLGETQYF

D: .
size: .
J: TRBJ2-1
V: TRBV24-1
length: 14
DNA: TGTGCCACCAGTGACCCCCCAGGCGGCCATGAGCAGTTCTTC
CDR3: CATSDPPGGHEQFF

D: .
size: .
J: TRBJ1-2
V: TRBV14
length: 19
DNA: TGTGCCAGCAGCCAAGAGGGGAGGACAGTCGGTATTCGCGACTATGGCTACACCTTC
CDR3: CASSQEGRTVGIRDYGYTF

D: .
size: many
J: TRBJ2-1
V: TRBV27
length: 14
DNA: TGTGCCAGCAGTCCTGGCCAAGGGGGGGATGAGCAGTTCTTC
CDR3: CASSPGQGGDEQFF

D: .
size: .
J: TRBJ2-7
V: TRBV27
length: 16
DNA: TGTGCCAGCAGTTTATCGAGGGCAGGGGGGACCTACGAGCAGTACTTC
CDR3: CASSLSRAGGTYEQYF